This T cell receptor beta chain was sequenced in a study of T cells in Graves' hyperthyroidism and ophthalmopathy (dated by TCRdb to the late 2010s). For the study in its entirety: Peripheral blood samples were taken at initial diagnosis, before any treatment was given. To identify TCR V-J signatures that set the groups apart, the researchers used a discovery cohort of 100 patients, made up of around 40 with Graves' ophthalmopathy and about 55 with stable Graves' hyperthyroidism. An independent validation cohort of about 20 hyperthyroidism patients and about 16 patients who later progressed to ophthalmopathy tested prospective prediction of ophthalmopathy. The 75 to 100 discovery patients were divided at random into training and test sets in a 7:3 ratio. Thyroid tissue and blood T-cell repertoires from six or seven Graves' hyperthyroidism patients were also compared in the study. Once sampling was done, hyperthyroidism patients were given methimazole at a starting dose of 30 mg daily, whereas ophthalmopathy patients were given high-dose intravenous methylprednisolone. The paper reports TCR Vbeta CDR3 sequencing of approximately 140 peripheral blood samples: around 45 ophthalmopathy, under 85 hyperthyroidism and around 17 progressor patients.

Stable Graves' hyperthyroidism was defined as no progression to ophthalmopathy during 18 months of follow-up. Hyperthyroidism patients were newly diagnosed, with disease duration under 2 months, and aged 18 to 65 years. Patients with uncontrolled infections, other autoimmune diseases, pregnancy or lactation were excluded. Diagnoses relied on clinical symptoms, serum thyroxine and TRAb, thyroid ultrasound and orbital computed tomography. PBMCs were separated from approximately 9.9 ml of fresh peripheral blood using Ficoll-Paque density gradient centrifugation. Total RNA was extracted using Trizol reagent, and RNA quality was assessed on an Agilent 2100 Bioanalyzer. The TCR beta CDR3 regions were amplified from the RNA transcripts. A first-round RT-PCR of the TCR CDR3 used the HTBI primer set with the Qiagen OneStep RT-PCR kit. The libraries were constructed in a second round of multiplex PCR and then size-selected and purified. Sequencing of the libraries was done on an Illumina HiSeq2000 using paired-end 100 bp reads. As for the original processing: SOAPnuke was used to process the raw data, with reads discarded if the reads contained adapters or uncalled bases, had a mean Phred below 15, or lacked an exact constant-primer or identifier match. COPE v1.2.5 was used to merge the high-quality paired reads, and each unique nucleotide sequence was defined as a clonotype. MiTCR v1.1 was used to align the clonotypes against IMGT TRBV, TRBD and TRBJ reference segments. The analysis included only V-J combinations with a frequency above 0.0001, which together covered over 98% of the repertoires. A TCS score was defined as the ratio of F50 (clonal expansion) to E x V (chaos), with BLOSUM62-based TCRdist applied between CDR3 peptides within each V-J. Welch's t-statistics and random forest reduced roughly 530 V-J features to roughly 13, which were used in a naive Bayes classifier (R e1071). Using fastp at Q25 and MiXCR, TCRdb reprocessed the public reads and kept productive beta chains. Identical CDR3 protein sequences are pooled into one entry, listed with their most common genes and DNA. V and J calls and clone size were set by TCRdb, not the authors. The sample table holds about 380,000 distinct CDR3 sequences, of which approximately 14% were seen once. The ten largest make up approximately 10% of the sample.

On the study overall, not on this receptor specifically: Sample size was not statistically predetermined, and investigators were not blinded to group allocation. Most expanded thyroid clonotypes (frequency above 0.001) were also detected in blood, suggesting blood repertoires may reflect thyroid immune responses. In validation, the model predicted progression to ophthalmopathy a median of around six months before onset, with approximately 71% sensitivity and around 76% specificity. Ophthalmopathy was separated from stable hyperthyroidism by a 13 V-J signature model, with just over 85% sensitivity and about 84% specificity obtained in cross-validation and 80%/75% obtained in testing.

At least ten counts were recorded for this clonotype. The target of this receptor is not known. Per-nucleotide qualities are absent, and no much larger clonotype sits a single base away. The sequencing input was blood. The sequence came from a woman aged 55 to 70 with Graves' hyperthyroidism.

The nucleotide sequence reads TGTGCCAGCAGTATCGACAGGGGAGATGAAAAACTGTTTTTT. This sequence encodes CASSIDRGDEKLFF. The chain is assembled from TRBV2 and TRBJ1-4; 8 nucleotides in the junction match TRBD1. The germline V gene supplies CDR1 SNHLY and CDR2 FYNNEI. The CDR3 covers 14 residues, taking in both the cysteine and the phenylalanine. Here the CDR3 DNA is all that survives: 42 bases in frame from base 1. V ends up 5 bases short and J 6 bases short, with an unmatched junction base count of 5.